The 9 T cell receptor beta chains in this list originate from one sample, sequenced in a study of identical twins. One entry per CDR3 protein, called by TCRdb with MiXCR from the 5' RACE reads. The table shows a few hundred thousand distinct CDR3 sequences, with more than 20% occurring only once. These data are also associated with another study on T cells expressing NK-cell markers.

Sequencing was done on a sample of CD4+ T cells sorted from blood. The receptors originated from a woman aged 18-29 years in good health.

A few counts support this clonotype. The chain carries TRBV20-1 and TRBJ2-3, with D perhaps TRBD2 (6 bases). Germline values: CDR1 DFQATT, CDR2 SNEGSKA (reference sequence). V was shortened by 0 bases and J by 2 bases, with 15 bases between the two germline ends. This CDR3 has 16 amino acids. CDR3 region: CSARDHRLDSTDTQYF. As DNA, the CDR3 is TGCAGTGCTAGAGATCACCGACTAGATTCCACAGATACGCAGTATTTT.

DNA of the CDR3: TGTGCCACCAAAGGGGGTTGGGGAAGCTCCTACAATGAGCAGTTCTTC. Residues: CATKGGWGSSYNEQFF. V and J are TRBV24-1 and TRBJ2-1; D might be TRBD1 (6 bases). Germline CDR1 reads KGHDR; CDR2 reads SFDVKD. The CDR3 is 16 amino acids. The ends were cut back, 8 bases at V and 0 bases at J, with 16 bases in the middle.

This clonotype was observed a handful of times. The chain recombines TRBV12-3 or TRBV12-4 with TRBJ2-1; 9 bases are shared with TRBD2. V was clipped by 3 bases and J by 3 bases; unmatched bases: 6. CDR3 length: 16 amino acids. CDR3 bases: TGTGCCAGCAGTTTCCTGACTAGCGGCAGCTACAATGAGCAGTTCTTC. This encodes CASSFLTSGSYNEQFF.

This clonotype was observed a handful of times. V gene TRBV6-5 combines with J gene TRBJ2-7; TRBD1 matches 8 bases. The length of the CDR3 is 14 residues. The V gene end was trimmed by 2 bases and the J gene end by 4 bases; junction bases not matched to a gene: 4. Germline V gene lookup returns CDR1 MNHEY and CDR2 SVGAGI. In DNA form, the CDR3 reads TGTGCCAGCAGTTACAGACAGGGGCGGTACGAGCAGTACTTC. Protein sequence: CASSYRQGRYEQYF.

This clonotype was detected a few times. V and J are TRBV5-6 and TRBJ2-3; the match to TRBD2 covers 9 bases. Germline V gene sequence: CDR1 SGHDT, CDR2 YYEEEE. The V segment lost 1 base and the J segment 3 bases; nucleotides outside the gene matches: 6. There are 16 residues in the CDR3. CDR3 region: CASSLFSGSATDTQYF. The DNA of the CDR3 is TGTGCCAGCAGCTTGTTTAGCGGGAGCGCAACAGATACGCAGTATTTT. Based on the CDR3 plus reference TRBV5-6 and TRBJ2-3, the full variable domain is DAGVTQSPTHLIKTRGQQVTLRCSPKSGHDTVSWYQQALGQGPQFIFQYYEEEERQRGNFPDRFSGHQFPNYSSELNVNALLLGDSALYLCASSLFSGSATDTQYFGPGTRLTVL.

This clonotype has more than one count but fewer than ten. The gene calls are TRBV7-9 and TRBJ1-1; a possible D gene is TRBD1 (6 bases). CDR1 and CDR2 (germline): SEHNR, FQNEAQ (reference sequence). The germline V and J ends were trimmed by 5 bases and 2 bases, with 15 bases remaining between them. The CDR3 has 15 residues. CDR3 coding DNA: TGTGCCAGCAGCGAGACCTCACAGGGAAACACTGAAGCTTTCTTT. It encodes CASSETSQGNTEAFF.

This clonotype was detected a few times. DNA for the CDR3: TGTGCCAGCGGATCGCGGGGGGGATACAATGAGCAGTTCTTC. Amino acids: CASGSRGGYNEQFF. V usage is TRBV5-4 and J usage is TRBJ2-1; 9 bases agree with TRBD2. From germline, CDR1 is SGHNT and CDR2 YYREEE (reference sequence). V gave up 7 bases and J gave up 4 bases; unmatched junction bases: 6. This CDR3 spans 14 amino acids.

The genes are TRBV20-1 and TRBJ1-5, with 8 bases matching TRBD1. Unmatched junction bases numbered 7, after V lost 2 bases and J lost 4 bases. Germline CDR1 is DFQATT and CDR2 is SNEGSKA (reference sequence). This CDR3 has 15 amino acids. Here the CDR3 DNA reads TGCAGTGCTAGATACGGGACAGGTCATAATCAGCCCCAGCATTTT. It yields the protein CSARYGTGHNQPQHF.

This clonotype showed up just a few times. The genes are TRBV6-4 and TRBJ2-1; D is perhaps TRBD2 (5 bases). The CDR3 length is 16 residues. V lost 0 bases and J lost 0, with 9 bases in between. CDR1 and CDR2 from the germline V gene are MRHNA and SNTAGT. In nucleotides, the CDR3 is TGTGCCAGCAGTGACTCGAGTCGGGGCTCCTACAATGAGCAGTTCTTC. Amino acids: CASSDSSRGSYNEQFF.